Given below is one TCR beta chain in context. What it recognizes is unknown. This sample was included in a study of post-analysis software for immune sequencing data. Unique molecular identifiers tagged the TCR beta cDNA libraries. Using its own MiXCR run on the PCR reads, TCRdb lists one record per CDR3 protein. The sample has 150,000 to 200,000 distinct CDR3 sequences, approximately 31% seen once. Points from the study as a whole: Included in a set of five TRBV segments more frequent in patients than controls were TRBV5-6, TRBV5-1 and TRBV20-1. In multiple sclerosis, normalized Chao1 diversity was significantly below that of controls.

This CDR3 contains 15 residues. Germline assignment: CDR1 LNHDA and CDR2 SQIVND (reference sequence). V gave up 4 bases and J gave up 4 bases; unmatched junction bases: 7. The chain combines TRBV19 with TRBJ2-1; 7 nucleotides agree with TRBD2. The sequencing input was blood. The TCR originated in a girl aged 5 to 17 with multiple sclerosis. In nucleotides, the CDR3 is TGTGCCAGTAGTACAGAGGGAGGGGCTTACAATGAGCAGTTCTTC. Protein sequence: CASSTEGGAYNEQFF. The variable domain in full, completed from reference TRBV19 and TRBJ2-1, reads DGGITQSPKYLFRKEGQNVTLSCEQNLNHDAMYWYRQDPGQGLRLIYYSQIVNDFQKGDIAEGYSVSREKKESFPLTVTSAQKNPTAFYLCASSTEGGAYNEQFFGPGTRLTVL.